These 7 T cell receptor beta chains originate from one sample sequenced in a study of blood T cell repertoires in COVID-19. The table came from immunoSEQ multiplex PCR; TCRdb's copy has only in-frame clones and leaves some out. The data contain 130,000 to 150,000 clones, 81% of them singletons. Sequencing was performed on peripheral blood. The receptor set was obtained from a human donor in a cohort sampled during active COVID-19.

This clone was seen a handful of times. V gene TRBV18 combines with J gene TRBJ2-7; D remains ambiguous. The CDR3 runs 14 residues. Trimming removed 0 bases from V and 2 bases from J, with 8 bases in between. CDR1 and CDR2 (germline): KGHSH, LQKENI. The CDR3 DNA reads TGTGCCAGCTCACCACCGCTCAGTCCCTACGAGCAGTACTTC. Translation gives CASSPPLSPYEQYF.

The CDR3 loop reads CASGPDSSSYNEQFF. CDR3 DNA sequence: TGTGCTAGTGGCCCGGACTCGAGCTCCTACAATGAGCAGTTCTTC. V gene TRBV12-5 combines with J gene TRBJ2-1; possibly TRBD2 for D (5 bases). The CDR3 loop spans 15 amino acids. The ends were cut back, 6 bases at V and 0 bases at J, with 12 bases in the middle. Per germline, CDR1 LGHNT and CDR2 FRNRAP.

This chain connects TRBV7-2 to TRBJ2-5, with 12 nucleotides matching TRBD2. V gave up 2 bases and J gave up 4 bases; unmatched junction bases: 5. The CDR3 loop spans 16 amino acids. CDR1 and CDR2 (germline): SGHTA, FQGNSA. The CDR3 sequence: CASSLTLAGGAETQYF. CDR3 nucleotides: TGTGCCAGCAGCTTAACCCTAGCGGGGGGGGCAGAGACCCAGTACTTC.

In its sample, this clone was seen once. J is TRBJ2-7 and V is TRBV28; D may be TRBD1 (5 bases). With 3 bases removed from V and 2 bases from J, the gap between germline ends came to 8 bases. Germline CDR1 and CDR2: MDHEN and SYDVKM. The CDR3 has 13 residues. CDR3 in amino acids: CASSLDTAYEQYF. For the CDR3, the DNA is TGTGCCAGCAGTTTGGACACAGCCTACGAGCAGTACTTC.

CDR3 coding DNA: TGCGCCAGCAGCCAAGACGTCCCATCTAGCGGGAGGGCCGCGACAGATACGCAGTATTTT. Translation gives CASSQDVPSSGRAATDTQYF. The V and J genes are TRBV4-1 and TRBJ2-3; the match to TRBD2 covers 12 bases. CDR3 length: 20 residues. From germline, CDR1 is MGHRA and CDR2 YSYEKL. V lost 0 bases to trimming and J lost 3 bases; unmatched junction nucleotides: 13.

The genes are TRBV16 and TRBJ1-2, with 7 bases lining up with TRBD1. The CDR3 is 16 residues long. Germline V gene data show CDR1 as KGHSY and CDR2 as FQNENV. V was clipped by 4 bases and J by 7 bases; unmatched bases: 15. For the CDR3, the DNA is TGTGCCAGCAGCCTCCCCGGGACAGCCTCTTCGGGTGGCTACACCTTC. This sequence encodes CASSLPGTASSGGYTF.

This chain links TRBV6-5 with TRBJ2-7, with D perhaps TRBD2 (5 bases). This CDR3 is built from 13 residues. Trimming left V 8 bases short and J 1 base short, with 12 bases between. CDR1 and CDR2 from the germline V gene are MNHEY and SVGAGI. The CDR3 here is CASEGRRSYEQYF. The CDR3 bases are TGTGCCAGCGAGGGCAGGAGATCCTACGAGCAGTACTTC.